Reported below is one T cell receptor beta chain. These data are taken from a study of monozygotic twins with inflammatory bowel disease. From germline, CDR1 is DFQATT and CDR2 SNEGSKA (reference sequence). The CDR3 has 11 amino acids. Researchers used approximately 3.5 ug of total RNA for each TCR library. TCRdb reprocessed the 5' RACE reads and keeps a single row for each CDR3 protein, giving no DNA. The sample table includes about 330,000 distinct CDR3 sequences. Blood samples, whole and unsorted for T cells, yielded the isolated total RNA. Source material: blood. This clonotype originated in a human donor with ulcerative colitis or Crohn's disease, or a healthy co-twin of an affected twin (not recorded which). The gene calls are TRBV20-1 and TRBJ2-5. This chain's CDR3 is CSAGIIETQYF.